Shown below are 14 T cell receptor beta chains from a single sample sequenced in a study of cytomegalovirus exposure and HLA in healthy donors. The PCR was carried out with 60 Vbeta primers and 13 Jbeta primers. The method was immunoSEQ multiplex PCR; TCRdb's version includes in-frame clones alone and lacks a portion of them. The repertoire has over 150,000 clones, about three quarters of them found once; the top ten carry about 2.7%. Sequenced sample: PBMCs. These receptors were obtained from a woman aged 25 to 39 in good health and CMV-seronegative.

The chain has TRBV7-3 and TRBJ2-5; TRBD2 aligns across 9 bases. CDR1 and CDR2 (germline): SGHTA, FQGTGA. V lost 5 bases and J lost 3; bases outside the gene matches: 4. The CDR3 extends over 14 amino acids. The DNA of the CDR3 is TGTGCCAGCAGCGGCGGGAGGGGAGAAGAGACCCAGTACTTC. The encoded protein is CASSGGRGEETQYF. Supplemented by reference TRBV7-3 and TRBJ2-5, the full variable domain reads GAGVSQTPSNKVTEKGKYVELRCDPISGHTALYWYRQSLGQGPEFLIYFQGTGAADDSGLPNDRFFAVRPEGSVSTLKIQRTERGDSAVYLCASSGGRGEETQYFGPGTRLLVL.

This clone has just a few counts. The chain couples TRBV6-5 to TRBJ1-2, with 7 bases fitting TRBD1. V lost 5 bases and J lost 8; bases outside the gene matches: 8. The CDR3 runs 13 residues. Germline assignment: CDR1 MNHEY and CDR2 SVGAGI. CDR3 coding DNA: TGTGCCAGCAGTAAGGAGGGGGCGCGAGGCTACACCTTC. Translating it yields CASSKEGARGYTF.

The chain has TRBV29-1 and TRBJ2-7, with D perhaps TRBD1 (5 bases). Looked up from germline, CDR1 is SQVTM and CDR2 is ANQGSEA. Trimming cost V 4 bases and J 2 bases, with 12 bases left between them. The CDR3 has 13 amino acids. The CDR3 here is CSVAAGITYEQYF. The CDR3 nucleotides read TGCAGCGTTGCGGCAGGGATAACCTACGAGCAGTACTTC.

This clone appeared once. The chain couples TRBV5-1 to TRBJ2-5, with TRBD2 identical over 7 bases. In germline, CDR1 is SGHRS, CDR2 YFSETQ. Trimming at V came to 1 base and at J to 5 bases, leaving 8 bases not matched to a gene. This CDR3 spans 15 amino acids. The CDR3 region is CASSLFPGGGETQYF. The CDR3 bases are TGCGCCAGCAGCTTGTTCCCGGGGGGTGGGGAGACCCAGTACTTC.

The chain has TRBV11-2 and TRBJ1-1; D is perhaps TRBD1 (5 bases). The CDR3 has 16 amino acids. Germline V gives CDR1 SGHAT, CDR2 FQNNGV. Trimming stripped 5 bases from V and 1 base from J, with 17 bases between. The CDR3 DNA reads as TGTGCCAGCAGCGCAGGGAGGGAGGACTCGAACACTGAAGCTTTCTTT. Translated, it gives CASSAGREDSNTEAFF.

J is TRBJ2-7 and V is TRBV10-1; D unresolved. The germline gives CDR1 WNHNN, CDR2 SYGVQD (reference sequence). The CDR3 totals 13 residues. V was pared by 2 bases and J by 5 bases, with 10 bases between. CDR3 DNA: TGCGCCAGCAGTGAGCCTCCTCGGGACGAGCAGTACTTC. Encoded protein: CASSEPPRDEQYF.

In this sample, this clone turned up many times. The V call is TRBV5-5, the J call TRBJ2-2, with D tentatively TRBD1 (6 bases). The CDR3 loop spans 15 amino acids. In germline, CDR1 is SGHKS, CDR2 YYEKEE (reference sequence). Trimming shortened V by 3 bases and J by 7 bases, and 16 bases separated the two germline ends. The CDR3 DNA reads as TGTGCCAGCAGCTCCTTTCTTCAGGGGAACGGGGAGCTGTTTTTT. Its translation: CASSSFLQGNGELFF. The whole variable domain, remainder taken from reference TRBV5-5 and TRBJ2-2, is DAGVTQSPTHLIKTRGQQVTLRCSPISGHKSVSWYQQVLGQGPQFIFQYYEKEERGRGNFPDRFSARQFPNYSSELNVNALLLGDSALYLCASSSFLQGNGELFFGEGSRLTVL.

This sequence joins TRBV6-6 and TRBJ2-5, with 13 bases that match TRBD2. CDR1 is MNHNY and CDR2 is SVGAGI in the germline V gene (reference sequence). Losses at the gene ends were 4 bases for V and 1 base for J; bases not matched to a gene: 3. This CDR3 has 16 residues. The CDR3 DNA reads TGTGCCAGCAGTTTGACTAGCGGGGGGCCCCAAGAGACCCAGTACTTC. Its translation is CASSLTSGGPQETQYF.

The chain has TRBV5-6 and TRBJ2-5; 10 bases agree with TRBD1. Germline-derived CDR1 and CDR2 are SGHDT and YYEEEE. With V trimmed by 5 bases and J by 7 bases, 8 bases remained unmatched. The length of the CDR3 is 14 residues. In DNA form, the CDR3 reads TGTGCCAGCAGGGCGGGACAGGGGCCAGGGACCCAGTACTTC. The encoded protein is CASRAGQGPGTQYF.

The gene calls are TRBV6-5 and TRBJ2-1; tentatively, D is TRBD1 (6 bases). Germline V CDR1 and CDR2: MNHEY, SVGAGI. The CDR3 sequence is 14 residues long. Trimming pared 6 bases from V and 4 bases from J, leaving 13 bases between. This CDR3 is CASRDRSFYNEQFF. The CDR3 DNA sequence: TGTGCCAGCAGAGACAGGTCGTTTTACAATGAGCAGTTCTTC.

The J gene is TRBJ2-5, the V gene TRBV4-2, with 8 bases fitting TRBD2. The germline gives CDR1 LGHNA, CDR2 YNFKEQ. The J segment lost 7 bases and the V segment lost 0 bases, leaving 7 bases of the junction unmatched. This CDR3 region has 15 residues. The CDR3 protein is CASSQEGREGGTQYF. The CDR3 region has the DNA TGTGCCAGCAGCCAAGAGGGCCGGGAGGGAGGGACCCAGTACTTC.

The CDR3 spells CASGLETSRGVGTEAFF. CDR3 nucleotide sequence: TGTGCTAGTGGTTTGGAAACTTCCAGGGGGGTAGGCACTGAAGCTTTCTTT. The chain combines TRBV12-5 with TRBJ1-1; 7 bases match TRBD1. V gave up 1 base and J gave up 4 bases; unmatched junction bases: 12. Germline loops: CDR1 LGHNT, CDR2 FRNRAP. The CDR3 loop spans 17 amino acids. The complete variable domain, with remaining parts taken from reference TRBV12-5 and TRBJ1-1, reads DARVTQTPRHKVTEMGQEVTMRCQPILGHNTVFWYRQTMMQGLELLAYFRNRAPLDDSGMPKDRFSAEMPDATLATLKIQPSEPRDSAVYFCASGLETSRGVGTEAFFGQGTRLTVV.

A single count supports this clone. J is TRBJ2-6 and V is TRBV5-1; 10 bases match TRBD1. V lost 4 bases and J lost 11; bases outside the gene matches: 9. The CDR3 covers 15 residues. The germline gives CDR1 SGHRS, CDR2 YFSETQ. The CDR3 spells CASSLGQGSWDVLTF. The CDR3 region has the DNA TGCGCCAGCAGCCTGGGACAGGGGTCATGGGACGTCCTGACTTTC.

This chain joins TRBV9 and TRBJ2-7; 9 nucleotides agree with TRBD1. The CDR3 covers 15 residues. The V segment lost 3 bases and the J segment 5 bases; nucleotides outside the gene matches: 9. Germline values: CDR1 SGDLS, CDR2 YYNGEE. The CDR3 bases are TGTGCCAGCAGCGCCCTGGACAGGGGATCCCACGAGCAGTACTTC. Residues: CASSALDRGSHEQYF.